A single sample gave rise to the 14 T cell receptor beta chains below, sequenced in a study of post-analysis software for immune sequencing data. The TCR beta cDNA libraries contained unique molecular identifiers. Via MiXCR, TCRdb re-called the PCR reads, giving one row per CDR3 protein. This table has some 160,000 distinct CDR3 sequences, around 36% appearing once. Sequencing was performed on blood, taken after autologous hematopoietic stem cell transplantation. These receptors all stem from a girl aged 10-17 years with multiple sclerosis.

This chain uses TRBV4-3 with TRBJ2-7; D is unclear. Germline V gene data show CDR1 as LGHNA and CDR2 as YSLEER. The CDR3 loop spans 12 amino acids. Trimming took off 1 base at V and 8 bases at J, with 9 bases between the two ends. The CDR3 DNA sequence: TGCGCCAGCAGCCAAGGTGAAGGAAAGCAGTACTTC. It translates to CASSQGEGKQYF.

This clonotype came up many times. The rearrangement joins TRBV9 to TRBJ2-3, with D possibly TRBD1 on 6 matching bases. The CDR3 runs to 14 residues. The V gene lost 0 bases and the J gene lost 4 bases, with 9 bases spanning the gap. Germline V gene sequence: CDR1 SGDLS, CDR2 YYNGEE. The CDR3 is CASSVVGAADTQYF. In DNA form, the CDR3 reads TGTGCCAGCAGCGTAGTGGGGGCGGCAGATACGCAGTATTTT.

The chain is built from TRBV9 and TRBJ2-3; possibly TRBD2 for D (6 bases). The CDR3 loop spans 16 amino acids. Between the trimmed V and J ends, which lost 4 bases and 4 bases, there was a span of 19 bases. Germline-derived CDR1 and CDR2 are SGDLS and YYNGEE. CDR3 protein: CASSRRLVGNSDTQYF. The DNA of the CDR3 is TGTGCCAGCAGCCGTAGACTAGTGGGAAACTCAGATACGCAGTATTTT.

This clonotype came up a few times. This chain joins TRBV28 and TRBJ2-1; D possibly uses TRBD1 or TRBD2 (5 bases each). Looked up from germline, CDR1 is MDHEN and CDR2 is SYDVKM. Trimming left V 8 bases short and J 0 bases short, with 14 bases between. CDR3 length: 15 amino acids. CDR3 sequence reads: CASRGAESSYNEQFF. DNA of the CDR3: TGTGCCAGCCGAGGGGCGGAGAGCTCCTACAATGAGCAGTTCTTC.

In this sample, this clonotype turned up a few times. The rearrangement joins TRBV3-1 to TRBJ2-1, with TRBD2 matching over 7 bases. The tail of the sequence fits TRBJ2-7 better, so the J call may be wrong. Germline lookup yields CDR1 LGHDT and CDR2 YNNKEL (reference sequence). The CDR3 has 16 residues. The CDR3 reads CASSLSPSGTYNEQYF. The CDR3 DNA reads as TGTGCCAGCAGCCTCTCCCCTAGCGGAACCTACAATGAGCAGTACTTC.

A note on this clonotype: A read error may produce the germline difference seen at one junction end. The chain carries TRBV5-6 and TRBJ2-7; the match to TRBD1 covers 7 bases. Looked up from germline, CDR1 is SGHDT and CDR2 is YYEEEE. The CDR3 runs to 15 residues. The CDR3 here is CASSLRGPPFNEQYF. In DNA form, the CDR3 reads TGTGCCAGCAGCTTGAGGGGGCCGCCCTTCAACGAGCAGTACTTT. Looking up the rest from reference TRBV5-6 and TRBJ2-7 gives the full variable domain: DAGVTQSPTHLIKTRGQQVTLRCSPKSGHDTVSWYQQALGQGPQFIFQYYEEEERQRGNFPDRFSGHQFPNYSSELNVNALLLGDSALYLCASSLRGPPFNEQYFGPGTRLTVT.

Here the CDR3 reads CASSQESTGNRETQYF. CDR3 in DNA: TGTGCCAGCAGCCAAGAGTCGACAGGGAACCGAGAGACCCAGTACTTC. The rearrangement uses TRBV7-9 and TRBJ2-5; 7 positions agree with TRBD1. Germline values: CDR1 SEHNR, CDR2 FQNEAQ (reference sequence). The CDR3 runs to 16 residues. V dropped 5 bases and J dropped 4; count of bases not matched to a gene: 13.

The sample holds a few counts of this clonotype. At one boundary the junction diverges from the germline segment, which might be a read error. This chain joins TRBV5-4 and TRBJ2-4; D possibly corresponds to TRBD2 (6 bases). The DNA matches TRBJ2-7 better at its end, which makes the J call doubtful. This CDR3 contains 16 residues. The germline gives CDR1 SGHNT, CDR2 YYREEE (reference sequence). In DNA form, the CDR3 reads TGCGCCAGCAGCCCTACTTCGGGACTCTCCCCCTACGAGCAGTACTTC. Amino acids: CASSPTSGLSPYEQYF.

The V and J genes are TRBV6-5 and TRBJ1-1; D may be TRBD1 (5 bases). The germline CDR1 and CDR2 sequences are MNHEY and SVGAGI. Trimming removed 2 bases at V and 1 base at J, with 5 bases between. This CDR3 is built from 13 residues. The CDR3 reads CASSYTGNTEAFF. The CDR3 region has the DNA TGTGCCAGCAGTTACACAGGGAACACTGAAGCTTTCTTT.

This clonotype appeared a few times. This chain's CDR3 is CASSLPGGVGTEAFF. For the CDR3, the DNA is TGCGCCAGCAGCTTGCCAGGGGGCGTCGGCACTGAAGCTTTCTTT. V is TRBV5-1 and J is TRBJ1-1; 8 nucleotides agree with TRBD1. The CDR3 covers 15 residues. Looked up from germline, CDR1 is SGHRS and CDR2 is YFSETQ. The junction had 6 bases not matched to a gene; V was cut back by 1 base and J by 4 bases.

The chain employs TRBV9 and TRBJ2-3, with 11 bases fitting TRBD2. The germline gives CDR1 SGDLS, CDR2 YYNGEE. This CDR3 spans 17 amino acids. Unmatched junction bases numbered 9, after V lost 0 bases and J lost 6 bases. This CDR3 reads CASSVAKLAGVSDTQYF. The CDR3 DNA reads TGTGCCAGCAGCGTAGCTAAACTAGCGGGAGTGTCGGATACGCAGTATTTT.

This clonotype was detected a few times. The chain is built from TRBV7-2 and TRBJ2-1; 8 nucleotides match TRBD2. The CDR3 loop spans 15 amino acids. The ends lost 6 bases at V and 8 bases at J; junction bases unmatched: 12. Germline lookup yields CDR1 SGHTA and CDR2 FQGNSA. The CDR3 spells CASRRGTSLTYEQFF. CDR3 coding DNA: TGTGCCAGCAGACGCGGGACTAGTCTAACCTATGAGCAGTTCTTC.

A remark on this clonotype: The junction departs from germline at one end; a sequencing error may be responsible. This chain uses TRBV25-1 with TRBJ1-4; TRBD1 aligns across 7 bases. The CDR3 is made up of 16 amino acids. Germline V gene lookup returns CDR1 MGHDK and CDR2 SYGVNS. The DNA of the CDR3 is TGTGCCAACAGTGAACCCCAAAGGGGGCTAAGGGAAAAACTGTTTTTT. The encoded protein is CANSEPQRGLREKLFF.

This clonotype was counted a few times. The chain has TRBV7-2 and TRBJ1-1; possibly TRBD1 for D (5 bases). This CDR3 has 16 amino acids. Deletions cut 1 base from V and 0 bases from J, with 12 bases between. Germline V gene data show CDR1 as SGHTA and CDR2 as FQGNSA. DNA of the CDR3: TGTGCCAGCAGCTTAGGGTTGGGGGGAATGAACACTGAAGCTTTCTTT. Amino acids: CASSLGLGGMNTEAFF.